The 28 T cell receptor beta chains below come from one sample, sequenced in a study of CD8+ T cells in alopecia areata. Reverse transcription of extracted RNA yielded cDNA, which provided the sequencing template. Sequencing used immunoSEQ multiplex PCR; TCRdb keeps in-frame clones, though not all of them. Here the sample spans 45,000 to 70,000 clones, about 96% being singletons. The sequenced sample was CD8+ T cells sorted from blood, obtained at week 0. These receptors came from a human donor with alopecia areata.

The table lists this clone with a count of one. This sequence joins TRBV2 and TRBJ1-2, with TRBD1 identical over 7 bases. The CDR3 covers 16 residues. Per germline, CDR1 SNHLY and CDR2 FYNNEI. Losses at the gene ends were 6 bases for V and 0 bases for J; bases not matched to a gene: 10. The CDR3 DNA is TGTGCCAGCAGCGGAATACAGGGGCAAGCTAACTATGGCTACACCTTC. Its protein is CASSGIQGQANYGYTF.

The chain joins TRBV11-2 to TRBJ1-2; no firm D call. Germline V gene data show CDR1 as SGHAT and CDR2 as FQNNGV. V was cut by 4 bases and J by 7 bases, with 19 bases left in between. This CDR3 spans 15 amino acids. CDR3 nucleotides: TGTGCCAGCAGCTCCCCCCCTCACAGAAAGGGTGGCTACACCTTC. Amino acids: CASSSPPHRKGGYTF.

On this clone: Different DNA sequences within this sample yield the same CDR3. The V and J genes are TRBV4-2 and TRBJ2-7, with 11 bases identical to TRBD2. V lost 0 bases and J lost 0; bases outside the gene matches: 1. CDR1 is LGHNA, CDR2 YNFKEQ, per germline. The CDR3 sequence is 16 residues long. CDR3 protein: CASSQETSGASYEQYF. In DNA, the CDR3 is TGTGCCAGCAGCCAAGAGACTAGCGGGGCCTCCTACGAGCAGTACTTC.

This rearrangement joins TRBV15 to TRBJ2-3; D may correspond to TRBD1 or TRBD2 (5 bases each). Trimming stripped 0 bases from V and 6 bases from J, with 10 bases between. The CDR3 spans 14 residues. Germline values: CDR1 LNHNV, CDR2 YYDKDF (reference sequence). The CDR3 sequence is CATSRDRESDTQYF. DNA for the CDR3: TGTGCCACCAGCAGAGACAGGGAGTCTGATACGCAGTATTTT.

This chain joins TRBV27 and TRBJ2-3, with TRBD2 matching over 10 bases. Germline lookup yields CDR1 MNHEY and CDR2 SMNVEV (reference sequence). With V trimmed by 3 bases and J by 1 base, 1 base remained unmatched. The CDR3 sequence is 15 residues long. In DNA form, the CDR3 reads TGTGCCAGCAGTTTTGGACTAGCGGGCACAGATACGCAGTATTTT. It is translated as CASSFGLAGTDTQYF.

V usage is TRBV4-1 and J usage is TRBJ1-3; D call uncertain. The V end lost 3 bases, the J end lost 4 bases, and 16 bases lay between the germline ends. This CDR3 has 16 amino acids. The germline gives CDR1 MGHRA, CDR2 YSYEKL. CDR3 nucleotide sequence: TGCGCCAGCAGCCAGCCTTCATTGGGCGTGGGAAACACCATATATTTT. It codes for CASSQPSLGVGNTIYF.

The genes are TRBV6-6 and TRBJ2-3; tentatively, D is TRBD1 (5 bases). Trimming took off 5 bases at V and 4 bases at J, with 7 bases between the two ends. The V gene's germline CDR1 is MNHNY and CDR2 SVGAGI (reference sequence). This CDR3 has 12 amino acids. The CDR3 is CASSIGADTQYF. CDR3 nucleotide sequence: TGTGCCAGCAGTATAGGGGCAGATACGCAGTATTTT.

V usage is TRBV4-1 and J usage is TRBJ2-7, with D maybe TRBD1 (5 bases). Germline loops: CDR1 MGHRA, CDR2 YSYEKL. V lost 8 bases and J 5 bases, leaving 22 bases between the germline ends. There are 15 residues in the CDR3. Here the CDR3 DNA reads TGCGCCAGCTCCCGTGCAGGCAGGGTGGACCACGAGCAGTACTTC. Protein: CASSRAGRVDHEQYF.

The V call is TRBV13, the J call TRBJ2-2, with 8 bases identical to TRBD1. Germline-derived CDR1 and CDR2 are PRHDT and FYEKMQ (reference sequence). This CDR3 has 15 residues. V lost 4 bases and J lost 6; bases outside the gene matches: 7. The CDR3 is CASSSGQGSSGELFF. CDR3 nucleotides: TGTGCCAGCAGCTCCGGACAGGGTTCGTCCGGGGAGCTGTTTTTT.

This rearrangement joins TRBV5-6 to TRBJ1-5; tentative D call: TRBD1 (5 bases). The ends were cut back, 0 bases at V and 7 bases at J, with 17 bases in the middle. CDR1 and CDR2 from the germline V gene are SGHDT and YYEEEE. CDR3 length: 16 amino acids. CDR3 DNA: TGTGCCAGCAGCTTGGAACCGGGACTCAAAGGGCAGCCCCAGCATTTT. Its translation is CASSLEPGLKGQPQHF.

V and J are TRBV29-1 and TRBJ2-7, with 7 bases identical to TRBD2. Germline V lookup: CDR1 SQVTM, CDR2 ANQGSEA. Trimming at V came to 5 bases and at J to 3 bases, leaving 7 bases not matched to a gene. CDR3 size: 13 residues. The CDR3 protein is CSVLYSGIYEQYF. CDR3 nucleotides: TGCAGCGTTCTTTACAGCGGGATCTACGAGCAGTACTTC.

This clone was observed once. The CDR3 DNA reads as TGTGCCAGTAGGTGGGGACTCGGATCGTACGAGCAGTACTTC. Translating it yields CASRWGLGSYEQYF. V and J are TRBV19 and TRBJ2-7; D might be TRBD2 (6 bases). Trimming shortened V by 6 bases and J by 4 bases, and 16 bases separated the two germline ends. The CDR3 runs 14 residues. Germline CDR1 is LNHDA and CDR2 is SQIVND (reference sequence).

The chain has TRBV9 and TRBJ2-5; D possibly corresponds to TRBD2 (6 bases). Trimming pared 0 bases from V and 1 base from J, leaving 7 bases between. From germline, CDR1 is SGDLS and CDR2 YYNGEE. The length of the CDR3 is 14 residues. In nucleotides, the CDR3 is TGTGCCAGCAGCGTAGGCGGGATCCAAGAGACCCAGTACTTC. This codes for CASSVGGIQETQYF.

The V gene is TRBV19, the J gene TRBJ2-4; D gene uncertain. The CDR3 runs 19 residues. V lost 3 bases and J 0 bases, leaving 21 bases between the germline ends. Germline V gene data show CDR1 as LNHDA and CDR2 as SQIVND (reference sequence). CDR3 sequence reads: CASSITGFRANLAKNIQYF. The CDR3 bases are TGTGCCAGTAGTATTACGGGCTTCCGAGCAAATCTAGCCAAAAACATTCAGTACTTC.

The chain uses TRBV6-4 and TRBJ2-1, with TRBD1 as a possible D gene (6 bases). The V end lost 3 bases, the J end lost 3 bases, and 12 bases lay between the germline ends. The CDR3 is 15 residues long. Germline V CDR1 and CDR2: MRHNA, SNTAGT. The CDR3 sequence is CASSEETGFYNEQFF. The CDR3 nucleotides read TGTGCCAGCAGTGAGGAGACAGGATTCTACAATGAGCAGTTCTTC.

The sample holds one count of this clone. This rearrangement joins TRBV20-1 to TRBJ1-2; D gene ambiguous. The length of the CDR3 is 9 residues. The V gene lost 6 bases and the J gene lost 7 bases, with 6 bases spanning the gap. The germline V gene encodes CDR1 DFQATT and CDR2 SNEGSKA (reference sequence). This chain's CDR3 is CSASVGYTF. CDR3 in DNA: TGCAGTGCGTCTGTTGGCTACACCTTC.

The sample holds one count of this clone. This rearrangement joins TRBV7-9 to TRBJ1-6; no clear D gene. The CDR3 has 10 amino acids. V dropped 4 bases and J dropped 8 bases, with 0 bases sitting between them. Germline CDR1 SEHNR, CDR2 FQNEAQ (reference sequence). Written as DNA, the CDR3 is TGTGCCAGCAGCTATTCACCCCTCCACTTT. Encoded protein: CASSYSPLHF.

This sequence joins TRBV4-3 and TRBJ1-2, with unresolved D. The CDR3 is made up of 14 amino acids. The V end was cut by 4 bases, the J end by 8 bases, with 17 bases between. Germline assignment: CDR1 LGHNA and CDR2 YSLEER. CDR3 residues: CASSPGSLAFGYTF. In DNA, the CDR3 is TGCGCCAGCAGCCCGGGGAGCCTCGCTTTCGGCTACACCTTC.

V usage is TRBV4-3 and J usage is TRBJ2-1, with 7 bases fitting TRBD2. The V segment lost 4 bases and the J segment 5 bases; nucleotides outside the gene matches: 5. This CDR3 has 14 residues. Germline lookup yields CDR1 LGHNA and CDR2 YSLEER. This CDR3 reads CASSRLGGDNEQFF. CDR3 DNA: TGCGCCAGCAGCCGCTTGGGGGGGGACAATGAGCAGTTCTTC.

This clone was found once. This chain links TRBV27 with TRBJ2-1, with D possibly called TRBD1 or TRBD2 (6 bases each). The ends were cut back, 3 bases at V and 5 bases at J, with 14 bases in the middle. Germline loops: CDR1 MNHEY, CDR2 SMNVEV (reference sequence). This CDR3 has 15 amino acids. In nucleotides, the CDR3 is TGTGCCAGCAGTTTTGGGGGGCAGGTGAACAATGAGCAGTTCTTC. Translation gives CASSFGGQVNNEQFF.

This clone was seen only once. V gene TRBV28 combines with J gene TRBJ2-5; possible D gene TRBD2, 6 bases. Germline lookup yields CDR1 MDHEN and CDR2 SYDVKM. The CDR3 extends over 14 amino acids. With 2 bases removed from V and 2 bases from J, the gap between germline ends came to 9 bases. CDR3 in amino acids: CASSLRLAQETQYF. The CDR3, as DNA: TGTGCCAGCAGTTTACGGCTAGCGCAAGAGACCCAGTACTTC.

In this sample, this clone turned up once. V gene TRBV27 combines with J gene TRBJ2-7; D is unclear. The CDR3 consists of 13 residues. Germline CDR1 is MNHEY and CDR2 is SMNVEV (reference sequence). Trimming stripped 3 bases from V and 2 bases from J, with 8 bases between. Written as DNA, the CDR3 is TGTGCCAGCAGTTTTAGTCCAGCCTACGAGCAGTACTTC. It translates to CASSFSPAYEQYF.

The chain couples TRBV4-1 to TRBJ2-1; 7 bases are a match to TRBD2. V dropped 4 bases and J dropped 0; count of bases not matched to a gene: 6. Looked up from germline, CDR1 is MGHRA and CDR2 is YSYEKL. This CDR3 region has 16 residues. CDR3 coding DNA: TGCGCCAGCAGCCGCCGCGGGGGAAGCTCCTACAATGAGCAGTTCTTC. It is translated as CASSRRGGSSYNEQFF.

This clone occurred a few times. The J gene is TRBJ2-1, the V gene TRBV29-1; the match to TRBD1 covers 7 bases. Germline CDR1 and CDR2: SQVTM and ANQGSEA. This CDR3 has 13 amino acids. V trimming: 7 bases; J trimming: 3 bases; junction bases outside the gene matches: 6. The CDR3 DNA is TGCAGCGCCGACAGGGCTGACTACAATGAGCAGTTCTTC. This gives the protein CSADRADYNEQFF.

This clone was seen only a few times. V is TRBV4-3 and J is TRBJ1-2; no reliable D call. Trimming left V 3 bases short and J 0 bases short, with 11 bases between. The germline gives CDR1 LGHNA, CDR2 YSLEER. The CDR3 runs to 15 residues. The CDR3 DNA follows: TGCGCCAGCAGCCAGGGGAGTAAGTCTAACTATGGCTACACCTTC. Translated: CASSQGSKSNYGYTF.

The CDR3, as DNA: TGTGCCAGCAGCCAATCGACCCCTAACACCGGGGAGCTGTTTTTT. This translates into CASSQSTPNTGELFF. The rearrangement uses TRBV16 and TRBJ2-2; D unclear. The CDR3 is made up of 15 amino acids. Trimming shortened V by 0 bases and J by 2 bases, and 7 bases separated the two germline ends. Germline CDR1 reads KGHSY; CDR2 reads FQNENV.

CDR3 amino acids: CASSYGEYNEQFF. For the CDR3, the DNA is TGTGCCAGCAGTTACGGTGAATACAATGAGCAGTTCTTC. The chain joins TRBV6-5 to TRBJ2-1, with D unclear. Germline lookup yields CDR1 MNHEY and CDR2 SVGAGI. The CDR3 is 13 amino acids. Deletions cut 2 bases from V and 4 bases from J, with 6 bases between.

The chain carries TRBV6-6 and TRBJ2-2; possible D gene TRBD2, 5 bases. Per germline, CDR1 MNHNY and CDR2 SVGAGI (reference sequence). The CDR3 has 13 amino acids. Trimming cost V 7 bases and J 6 bases, with 12 bases left between them. CDR3 coding DNA: TGTGCCAGCACGGCTGGGCGGGCCGGGGAGCTGTTTTTT. Its translation is CASTAGRAGELFF.